These T cell receptor beta chains were read from a single sample in a study of blood T cell repertoires in COVID-19. Generated by immunoSEQ multiplex PCR, the TCRdb table keeps only in-frame clones and is missing some. The table includes approximately 150,000 clones, approximately 92% detected once. Sequences were obtained from peripheral blood. The source is a woman aged 55-75 years with active COVID-19. Both conserved end residues are part of each CDR3. The D gene is left open where the match is weak. A row's size may be missing; if present it is once, few, many or a size class.

D	size	J	V	DNA	CDR3
TRBD2	-	TRBJ2-5	TRBV6-2/TRBV6-3	TGTGCCAGCAGTCCCAGCGGGACGATAGCCCTGGGAGAGACCCAGTACTTC	CASSPSGTIALGETQYF
-	-	TRBJ1-2	TRBV3-1/TRBV3-2	TGTGCCAGGACCAGGGCCGGCTACACCTTC	CARTRAGYTF
TRBD1	few	TRBJ2-7	TRBV27	TGTGCCAGCAGACCCCGGGACAGGGGCCCCTACGAGCAGTACTTC	CASRPRDRGPYEQYF
-	-	TRBJ2-7	TRBV6-1	TGTGCCAGCAGTGAAGTTGCAGGGGCGACCTACGAGCAGTACTTC	CASSEVAGATYEQYF
TRBD2	-	TRBJ2-1	TRBV5-1	TGCGCCAGCAGCCGAGGACTAGCGGGAGTACTTAGTGAGCAGTTCTTC	CASSRGLAGVLSEQFF
TRBD2	once	TRBJ2-1	TRBV11-2	TGTGCCAGCAGCTCTGGACTAGCCTACAATGAGCAGTTCTTC	CASSSGLAYNEQFF
TRBD1	once	TRBJ1-4	TRBV2	TGTGCCAGCAGGGCGGGACAGGTCGGTGAAAAACTGTTTTTT	CASRAGQVGEKLFF
TRBD1	-	TRBJ1-2	TRBV27	TGTGCCAGCAGTTTTGGACAGGGTGACTATGGCTACACCTTC	CASSFGQGDYGYTF
-	-	TRBJ2-3	TRBV5-4	TGTGCCAGCAGCTTGGATCTAGCGTCGGCAGATACGCAGTATTTT	CASSLDLASADTQYF
-	-	TRBJ2-1	TRBV11-3	TGTGCCAGCAGCTTAGACCGGAATGAGCAGTTCTTC	CASSLDRNEQFF
-	-	TRBJ1-5	TRBV7-9	TGTGCCAGCAGCTTTGGGGGCGCGGGTCAGCCCCAGCATTTT	CASSFGGAGQPQHF